This T cell receptor (beta chain) was found in a study of T cell repertoires in cytomegalovirus infection. Study findings and constraints: There were HLA-C-restricted CMV-specific TCR beta clonotypes dominating the ex vivo response. Carriers of CMV and the relevant HLA type were discriminated by public TCR beta frequency.

The sample holds many counts of this clonotype. Its antigen is undetermined. Per germline, CDR1 SNHLY and CDR2 FYNNEI. This CDR3 region has 17 residues. Trimming stripped 1 base from V and 7 bases from J, with 22 bases between. One entry per CDR3 protein results from TCRdb running MiXCR on the reads. The sample includes over 100,000 distinct CDR3 sequences, about a tenth of them seen just once. The V and J genes are TRBV2 and TRBJ1-2, with D uncertain. The specimen was PBMCs, sequenced either directly or after in vitro stimulation (not recorded which). The source of this sequence is a human donor in good health (CMV status not recorded). Some clones in this sample may be carry-over from other donors' samples. The CDR3 region is CASSEDWFGRRKLGYTF. The CDR3 DNA follows: TGTGCCAGCAGTGAAGACTGGTTCGGCAGGCGAAAACTTGGCTACACCTTC. Complete variable domain (other parts from reference TRBV2 and TRBJ1-2): EPEVTQTPSHQVTQMGQEVILRCVPISNHLYFYWYRQILGQKVEFLVSFYNNEISEKSEIFDDQFSVERPDGSNFTLKIRSTKLEDSAMYFCASSEDWFGRRKLGYTFGSGTRLTVV.